Described below is a single TCR beta chain sequence and its context. Antigen unknown. This sample was taken from a study of cytomegalovirus exposure and HLA in healthy donors. This CDR3 has 17 amino acids. The ends lost 8 bases at V and 2 bases at J; junction bases unmatched: 7. The V gene's germline CDR1 is MDHEN and CDR2 SYDVKM. Use of 60 Vbeta and 13 Jbeta primers characterized the PCR. Libraries were prepared by immunoSEQ multiplex PCR; TCRdb keeps only in-frame clonotypes and omits some of them. The specimen's table records approximately 140,000 clones. The study's findings and limits: According to an earlier analysis, most TCR beta V segments yielded productive rearrangements about 87% or about 30% of the time. Most of the CMV-associated TCR beta chains (in a later analysis) appeared to be HLA-restricted. Analyzed later, association rates of TCRs varied across HLA loci, with DRB1 most and HLA-C fewest.

The material sequenced was PBMCs. This receptor was taken from a man aged 40-49 years in good health and CMV-seronegative. The chain uses TRBV28 and TRBJ2-6, with 12 bases matching TRBD1. CDR3 loop: CASALGTGGTGANVLTF. CDR3 DNA: TGTGCCAGCGCCCTGGGGACAGGGGGCACTGGGGCCAACGTCCTGACTTTC.